The rows below give T cell receptor beta chains drawn from one sample of a study of cytomegalovirus exposure and HLA in healthy donors. Measured with immunoSEQ multiplex PCR; TCRdb has only the in-frame clones, and not every one. The sample shows 130,000 or so clones, around 66% of them seen only once. Material for sequencing was PBMCs. Source of these receptors: a woman aged 60-75 years in good health and CMV-seronegative. Both conserved end residues are part of each CDR3. Fields, in order: D gene, V gene, J gene, clone size, CDR3 DNA, CDR3 protein. The D gene is left open where the match is weak. Some rows mark clone size as missing; the rest say once, few, many or name a class of expanded clone.

d_gene: TRBD2
v_gene: TRBV6-1
j_gene: TRBJ2-7
abundance: .
CDR3nt: TGTGCCTCAGGAGGAGCGGGGGGTACCTACGAGCAGTACTTC
CDR3aa: CASGGAGGTYEQYF

d_gene: TRBD1
v_gene: TRBV9
j_gene: TRBJ2-3
abundance: .
CDR3nt: TGTGCCAGCAGCGTAAGAACAGGGGGCGGGAGCACAGATACGCAGTATTTT
CDR3aa: CASSVRTGGGSTDTQYF

d_gene: .
v_gene: TRBV7-9
j_gene: TRBJ1-3
abundance: .
CDR3nt: TGTGCCAGCAGCCCCAATGGAAACACCATATATTTT
CDR3aa: CASSPNGNTIYF

d_gene: TRBD1
v_gene: TRBV5-4
j_gene: TRBJ2-7
abundance: .
CDR3nt: TGTGCCAGCAGCTGGGCGGACAGGGGGCGATCCTACGAGCAGTACTTC
CDR3aa: CASSWADRGRSYEQYF

d_gene: TRBD1
v_gene: TRBV2
j_gene: TRBJ1-1
abundance: .
CDR3nt: TGTGCCAGCAGTGAAGGACAGGGATTGCGTCTGAACACTGAAGCTTTCTTT
CDR3aa: CASSEGQGLRLNTEAFF

d_gene: TRBD2
v_gene: TRBV9
j_gene: TRBJ2-3
abundance: .
CDR3nt: TGTGCCAGCAGCCGGGAGGTTCACACAGATACGCAGTATTTT
CDR3aa: CASSREVHTDTQYF

d_gene: .
v_gene: TRBV7-8
j_gene: TRBJ2-7
abundance: .
CDR3nt: TGTGCCAGCAGCTTAGTACGAACAGGGGCGGGGGAGCAGTACTTC
CDR3aa: CASSLVRTGAGEQYF

d_gene: .
v_gene: TRBV7-8
j_gene: TRBJ2-7
abundance: .
CDR3nt: TGTGCCAGCAGCTTAGTGGCCCTCGGGTACGAGCAGTACTTC
CDR3aa: CASSLVALGYEQYF

d_gene: TRBD2
v_gene: TRBV2
j_gene: TRBJ2-1
abundance: .
CDR3nt: TGTGCCAGCGTTCCGGGACTAGCGGGGGGGCCCTACAATGAGCAGTTCTTC
CDR3aa: CASVPGLAGGPYNEQFF

d_gene: TRBD2
v_gene: TRBV10-3
j_gene: TRBJ2-1
abundance: .
CDR3nt: TGTGCCATCAGTGAGTCGGGGACTAGCGGGAGTAGGAAGTTCTTC
CDR3aa: CAISESGTSGSRKFF

d_gene: .
v_gene: TRBV5-8
j_gene: TRBJ1-6
abundance: few
CDR3nt: TGTGCCAGCAGCTTGGGGGGCAGCTCCTATAATTCACCCCTCCACTTT
CDR3aa: CASSLGGSSYNSPLHF

d_gene: .
v_gene: TRBV9
j_gene: TRBJ2-5
abundance: .
CDR3nt: TGTGCCAGCAGCGTATCGGGCGGGAAAGAGACCCAGTACTTC
CDR3aa: CASSVSGGKETQYF

d_gene: .
v_gene: TRBV5-1
j_gene: TRBJ1-1
abundance: .
CDR3nt: TGCGCCAGCAGCTTTGACAGTGAGAACACTGAAGCTTTCTTT
CDR3aa: CASSFDSENTEAFF

d_gene: TRBD1
v_gene: TRBV7-2
j_gene: TRBJ1-2
abundance: few
CDR3nt: TGTGCCAGCAGCTCATCCAGGGACAGCTATGGCTACACCTTC
CDR3aa: CASSSSRDSYGYTF

d_gene: .
v_gene: TRBV11-2
j_gene: TRBJ2-7
abundance: .
CDR3nt: TGTGCCAGCAGCTTAGATGGCTTACAGACCTACGAGCAGTACTTC
CDR3aa: CASSLDGLQTYEQYF

d_gene: TRBD1
v_gene: TRBV10-2
j_gene: TRBJ2-7
abundance: .
CDR3nt: TGCGCCAGCAGTGAATACAGGGGGCGCTTTGGCTACGAGCAGTACTTC
CDR3aa: CASSEYRGRFGYEQYF

d_gene: TRBD1
v_gene: TRBV2
j_gene: TRBJ1-5
abundance: once
CDR3nt: TGTGCCAGCCGACAGGGAATGGGGTCACAGCCCCAGCATTTT
CDR3aa: CASRQGMGSQPQHF

d_gene: .
v_gene: TRBV9
j_gene: TRBJ1-1
abundance: .
CDR3nt: TGTGCCAGCAGCGTAGGTAGTCTCGGTAACACTGAAGCTTTCTTT
CDR3aa: CASSVGSLGNTEAFF

d_gene: TRBD2
v_gene: TRBV7-9
j_gene: TRBJ2-1
abundance: .
CDR3nt: TGTGCCAGCAGCCAAGAGGTTGCGGGAGGTGCCTACAATGAGCAGTTCTTC
CDR3aa: CASSQEVAGGAYNEQFF

d_gene: TRBD1
v_gene: TRBV5-6
j_gene: TRBJ2-7
abundance: many
CDR3nt: TGTGCCAGCAGCGCCACCGGGACAGGGGGCGAGCAGTACTTC
CDR3aa: CASSATGTGGEQYF

d_gene: TRBD2
v_gene: TRBV6-5
j_gene: TRBJ2-1
abundance: .
CDR3nt: TGTGCCAGCTGTCGGACTAGCGGGTACAATGAGCAGTTCTTC
CDR3aa: CASCRTSGYNEQFF

d_gene: TRBD1
v_gene: TRBV6-6
j_gene: TRBJ2-2
abundance: few
CDR3nt: TGTGCCAGCAGTTACTCTACAGGGGGCACCGGGGAGCTGTTTTTT
CDR3aa: CASSYSTGGTGELFF

d_gene: TRBD1
v_gene: TRBV7-8
j_gene: TRBJ2-7
abundance: .
CDR3nt: TGTGCCAGCAGCTTAGGGACAGGGTACGAGCAGTACTTC
CDR3aa: CASSLGTGYEQYF

d_gene: .
v_gene: TRBV28
j_gene: TRBJ1-1
abundance: .
CDR3nt: TGTGCCAGCAGTCGACAGGTCACTGAAGCTTTCTTT
CDR3aa: CASSRQVTEAFF

d_gene: .
v_gene: TRBV10-3
j_gene: TRBJ2-7
abundance: .
CDR3nt: TGTGCCATCAGTGGAGGAGTCGAGCAGTACTTC
CDR3aa: CAISGGVEQYF

d_gene: .
v_gene: TRBV7-9
j_gene: TRBJ1-1
abundance: once
CDR3nt: TGTGCCAGCAGCGCCCAGACAGACACTGAAGCTTTCTTT
CDR3aa: CASSAQTDTEAFF

d_gene: TRBD2
v_gene: TRBV28
j_gene: TRBJ2-7
abundance: .
CDR3nt: TGTGCCAGCTGGGCTAGCGGGACCTACGAGCAGTACTTC
CDR3aa: CASWASGTYEQYF

d_gene: .
v_gene: TRBV13
j_gene: TRBJ2-1
abundance: .
CDR3nt: TGTGCCAGCAAGGAGGGAGGCTCCTACAATGAGCAGTTCTTC
CDR3aa: CASKEGGSYNEQFF

d_gene: TRBD2
v_gene: TRBV9
j_gene: TRBJ2-2
abundance: .
CDR3nt: TGTGCCAGCAGCGTACTAGCGGGAGGAACCGGGGAGCTGTTTTTT
CDR3aa: CASSVLAGGTGELFF

d_gene: TRBD2
v_gene: TRBV28
j_gene: TRBJ2-5
abundance: few
CDR3nt: TGTGCCAGCAGTCTTCCGGGACTAGGAGAGACCCAGTACTTC
CDR3aa: CASSLPGLGETQYF

d_gene: .
v_gene: TRBV5-1
j_gene: TRBJ2-6
abundance: .
CDR3nt: TGCGCCAGCAGCTTGGTCTCGGGAGCTGGGGCCAACGTCCTGACTTTC
CDR3aa: CASSLVSGAGANVLTF

d_gene: .
v_gene: TRBV9
j_gene: TRBJ1-4
abundance: .
CDR3nt: TGTGCCAGCAGCGTAGGTGGGGCACCTAATGAAAAACTGTTTTTT
CDR3aa: CASSVGGAPNEKLFF

d_gene: .
v_gene: TRBV5-6
j_gene: TRBJ2-1
abundance: .
CDR3nt: TGTGCCAGCAGCTCAACAGGTGCCCCCTTCCATGAGCAGTTCTTC
CDR3aa: CASSSTGAPFHEQFF